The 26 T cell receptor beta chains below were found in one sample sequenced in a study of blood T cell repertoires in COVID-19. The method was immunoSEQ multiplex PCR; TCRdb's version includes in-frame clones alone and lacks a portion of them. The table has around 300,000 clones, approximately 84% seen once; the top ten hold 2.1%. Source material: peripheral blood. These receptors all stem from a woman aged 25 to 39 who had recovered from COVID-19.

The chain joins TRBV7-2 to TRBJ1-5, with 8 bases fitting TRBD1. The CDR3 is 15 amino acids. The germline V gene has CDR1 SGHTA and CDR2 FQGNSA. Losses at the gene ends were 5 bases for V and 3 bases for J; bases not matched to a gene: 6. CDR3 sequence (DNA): TGTGCCAGCAGCCTAGGGACAGGTTTCAATCAGCCCCAGCATTTT. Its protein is CASSLGTGFNQPQHF.

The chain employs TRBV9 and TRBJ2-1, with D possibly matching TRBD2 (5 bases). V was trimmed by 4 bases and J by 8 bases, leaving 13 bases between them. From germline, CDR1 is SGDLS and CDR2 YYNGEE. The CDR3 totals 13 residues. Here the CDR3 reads CASSPREFYEQFF. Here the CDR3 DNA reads TGTGCCAGCAGCCCCCGGGAATTTTATGAGCAGTTCTTC.

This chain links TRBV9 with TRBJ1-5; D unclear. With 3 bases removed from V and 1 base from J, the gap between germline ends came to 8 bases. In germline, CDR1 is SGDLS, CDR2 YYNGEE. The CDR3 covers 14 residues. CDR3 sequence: CASSEGASNQPQHF. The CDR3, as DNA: TGTGCCAGCAGCGAGGGAGCGAGCAATCAGCCCCAGCATTTT.

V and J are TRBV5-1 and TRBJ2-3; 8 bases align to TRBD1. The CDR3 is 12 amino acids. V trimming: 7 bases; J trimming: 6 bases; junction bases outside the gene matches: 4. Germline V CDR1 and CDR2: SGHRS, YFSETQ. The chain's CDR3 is CASGTGSDTQYF. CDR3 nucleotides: TGCGCCAGCGGGACAGGATCCGATACGCAGTATTTT.

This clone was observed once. The CDR3 DNA reads as TGTGCCAGCAGCATAGGACAGGGAAAGGGCACTGAAGCTTTCTTT. It codes for CASSIGQGKGTEAFF. V usage is TRBV5-6 and J usage is TRBJ1-1, with TRBD1 matching 8 bases. There are 15 residues in the CDR3. Germline V CDR1 and CDR2: SGHDT, YYEEEE. Trimming took 4 bases from V and 4 from J; bases not matched to a gene: 9.

The CDR3 protein is CATSVMGSGAYNEQFF. CDR3 nucleotide sequence: TGTGCCACCAGCGTTATGGGCAGCGGGGCATACAATGAGCAGTTCTTC. V gene TRBV15 combines with J gene TRBJ2-1; 7 nucleotides align to TRBD2. CDR1 is LNHNV and CDR2 is YYDKDF in the germline V gene (reference sequence). Trimming at V came to 5 bases and at J to 4 bases, leaving 11 bases not matched to a gene. The CDR3 length is 16 residues.

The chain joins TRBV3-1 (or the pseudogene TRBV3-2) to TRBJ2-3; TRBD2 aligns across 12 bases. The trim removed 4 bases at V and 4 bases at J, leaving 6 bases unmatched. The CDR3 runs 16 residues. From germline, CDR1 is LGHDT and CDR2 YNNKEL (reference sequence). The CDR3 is CASSPRLAGAPDTQYF. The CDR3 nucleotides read TGTGCCAGCAGCCCCCGACTAGCGGGGGCCCCAGATACGCAGTATTTT.

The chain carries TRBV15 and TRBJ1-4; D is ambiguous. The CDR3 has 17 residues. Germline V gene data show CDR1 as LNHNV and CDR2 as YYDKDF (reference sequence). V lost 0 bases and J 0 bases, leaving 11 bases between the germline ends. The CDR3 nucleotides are TGTGCCACCAGCAGAGATAGGAGGTTTCCAACTAATGAAAAACTGTTTTTT. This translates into CATSRDRRFPTNEKLFF.

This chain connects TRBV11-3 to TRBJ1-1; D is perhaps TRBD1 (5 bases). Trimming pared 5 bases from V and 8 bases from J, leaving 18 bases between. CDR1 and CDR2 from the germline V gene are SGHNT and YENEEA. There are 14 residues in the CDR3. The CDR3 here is CASSPSGGSIEAFF. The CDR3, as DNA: TGTGCCAGCAGCCCTTCTGGGGGGTCCATCGAAGCTTTCTTT.

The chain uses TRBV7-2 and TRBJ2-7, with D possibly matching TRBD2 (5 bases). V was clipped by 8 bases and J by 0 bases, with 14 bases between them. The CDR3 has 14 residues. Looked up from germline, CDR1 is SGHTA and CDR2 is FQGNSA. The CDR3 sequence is CASARPGFSYEQYF. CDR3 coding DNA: TGTGCCAGCGCTAGACCGGGGTTCTCCTACGAGCAGTACTTC.

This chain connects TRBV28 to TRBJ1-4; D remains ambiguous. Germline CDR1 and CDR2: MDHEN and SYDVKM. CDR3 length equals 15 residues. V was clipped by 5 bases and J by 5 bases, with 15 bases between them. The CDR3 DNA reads TGTGCCAGCAGTCCCTGGGGAGGGTTGAATGAAAAACTGTTTTTT. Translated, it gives CASSPWGGLNEKLFF.

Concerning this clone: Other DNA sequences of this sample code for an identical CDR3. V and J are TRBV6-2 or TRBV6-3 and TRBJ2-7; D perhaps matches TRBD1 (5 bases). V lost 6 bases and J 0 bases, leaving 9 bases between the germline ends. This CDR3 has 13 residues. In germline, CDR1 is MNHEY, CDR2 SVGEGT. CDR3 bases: TGTGCCAGCAGCTATGACAGCTCCTACGAGCAGTACTTC. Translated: CASSYDSSYEQYF.

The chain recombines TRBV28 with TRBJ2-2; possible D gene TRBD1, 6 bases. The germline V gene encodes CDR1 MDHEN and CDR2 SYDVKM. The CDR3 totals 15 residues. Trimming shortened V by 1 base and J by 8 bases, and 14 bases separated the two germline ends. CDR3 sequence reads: CASSLSDRPVGELFF. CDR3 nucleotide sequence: TGTGCCAGCAGTTTATCCGACAGGCCCGTGGGGGAGCTGTTTTTT.

The CDR3 loop reads CASSVAGEGTQYF. The CDR3 DNA is TGTGCCAGCAGCGTAGCGGGCGAGGGGACCCAGTACTTC. V and J are TRBV9 and TRBJ2-5, with a possible D match to TRBD2 (5 bases). Trimming shortened V by 0 bases and J by 7 bases, and 10 bases separated the two germline ends. Per germline, CDR1 SGDLS and CDR2 YYNGEE. The CDR3 spans 13 residues.

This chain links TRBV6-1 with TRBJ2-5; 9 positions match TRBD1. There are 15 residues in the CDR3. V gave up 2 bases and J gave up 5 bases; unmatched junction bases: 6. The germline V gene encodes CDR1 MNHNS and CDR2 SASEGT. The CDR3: CASSERGQGVETQYF. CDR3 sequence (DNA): TGTGCCAGCAGTGAAAGGGGACAGGGAGTGGAGACCCAGTACTTC.

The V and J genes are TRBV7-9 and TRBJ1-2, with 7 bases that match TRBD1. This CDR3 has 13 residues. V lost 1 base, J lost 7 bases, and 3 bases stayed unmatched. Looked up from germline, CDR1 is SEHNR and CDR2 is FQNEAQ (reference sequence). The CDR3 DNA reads TGTGCCAGCAGCTTAGGCCAGGGGGGTGGCTACACCTTC. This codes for CASSLGQGGGYTF.

Here the CDR3 reads CASSQGQGRTDTQYF. The CDR3 DNA follows: TGTGCCAGCAGCCAGGGACAGGGACGCACAGATACGCAGTATTTT. This chain uses TRBV3-1 (or the pseudogene TRBV3-2) with TRBJ2-3; 9 nucleotides agree with TRBD1. Germline V gene sequence: CDR1 LGHDT, CDR2 YNNKEL (reference sequence). The V and J ends lost 3 bases and 1 base, in that order; junction bases with no gene match: 2. The CDR3 is made up of 15 amino acids.

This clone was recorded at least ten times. DNA for the CDR3: TGTGCCAGCAGGGGTCAGGGGGGTCTTGTGGAGCAGTACTTC. Amino acid sequence: CASRGQGGLVEQYF. The chain has TRBV28 and TRBJ2-7, with D maybe TRBD1 (7 bases). V dropped 6 bases and J dropped 7 bases, with 19 bases sitting between them. Germline CDR1 reads MDHEN; CDR2 reads SYDVKM. The CDR3 loop spans 14 amino acids. The complete variable domain, with remaining parts taken from reference TRBV28 and TRBJ2-7, reads DVKVTQSSRYLVKRTGEKVFLECVQDMDHENMFWYRQDPGLGLRLIYFSYDVKMKEKGDIPEGYSVSREKKERFSLILESASTNQTSMYLCASRGQGGLVEQYFGPGTRLTVT.

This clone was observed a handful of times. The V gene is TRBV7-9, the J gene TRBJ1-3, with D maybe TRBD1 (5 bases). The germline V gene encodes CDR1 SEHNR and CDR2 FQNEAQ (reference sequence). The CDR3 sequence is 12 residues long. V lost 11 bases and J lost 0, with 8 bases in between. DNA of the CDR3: TGTGCCTGGGGACTCTCTGGAAACACCATATATTTT. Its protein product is CAWGLSGNTIYF.

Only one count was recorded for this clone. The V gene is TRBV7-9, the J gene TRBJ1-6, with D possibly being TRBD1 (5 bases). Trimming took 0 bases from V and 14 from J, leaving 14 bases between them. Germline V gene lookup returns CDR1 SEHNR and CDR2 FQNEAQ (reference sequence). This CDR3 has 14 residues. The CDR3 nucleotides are TGTGCCAGCAGCTTAGCGGGGGGGACCGAGGCCCTCCACTTT. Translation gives CASSLAGGTEALHF. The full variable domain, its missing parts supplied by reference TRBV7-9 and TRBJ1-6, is DTGVSQNPRHKITKRGQNVTFRCDPISEHNRLYWYRQTLGQGPEFLTYFQNEAQLEKSRLLSDRFSAERPKGSFSTLEIQRTEQGDSAMYLCASSLAGGTEALHFGNGTRLTVT.

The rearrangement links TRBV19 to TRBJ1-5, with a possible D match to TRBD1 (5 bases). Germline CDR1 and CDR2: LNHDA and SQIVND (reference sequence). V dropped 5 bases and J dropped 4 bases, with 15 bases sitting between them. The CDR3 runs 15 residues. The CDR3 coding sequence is TGTGCCAGTAGTCCAGGGACCGCGGGGAATCAGCCCCAGCATTTT. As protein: CASSPGTAGNQPQHF.

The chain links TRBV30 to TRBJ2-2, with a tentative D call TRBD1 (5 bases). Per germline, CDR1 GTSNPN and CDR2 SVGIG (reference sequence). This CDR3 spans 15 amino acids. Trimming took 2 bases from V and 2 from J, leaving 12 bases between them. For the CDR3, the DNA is TGTGCCTGGAGTCATCCAGGGCTAAACACCGGGGAGCTGTTTTTT. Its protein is CAWSHPGLNTGELFF.

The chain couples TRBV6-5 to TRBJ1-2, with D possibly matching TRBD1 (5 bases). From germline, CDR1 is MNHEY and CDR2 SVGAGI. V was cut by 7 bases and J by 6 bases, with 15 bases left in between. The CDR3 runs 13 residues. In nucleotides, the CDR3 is TGTGCCAGCAAGGGAGGGGCGCTCGATGGCTACACCTTC. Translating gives CASKGGALDGYTF.

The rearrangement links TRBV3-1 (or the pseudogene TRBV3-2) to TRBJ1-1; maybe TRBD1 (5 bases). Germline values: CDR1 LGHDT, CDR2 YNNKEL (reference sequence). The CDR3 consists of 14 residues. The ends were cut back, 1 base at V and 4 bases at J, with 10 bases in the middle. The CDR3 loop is CASSQGGGSTEAFF. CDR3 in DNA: TGTGCCAGCAGCCAAGGGGGGGGGAGCACTGAAGCTTTCTTT.

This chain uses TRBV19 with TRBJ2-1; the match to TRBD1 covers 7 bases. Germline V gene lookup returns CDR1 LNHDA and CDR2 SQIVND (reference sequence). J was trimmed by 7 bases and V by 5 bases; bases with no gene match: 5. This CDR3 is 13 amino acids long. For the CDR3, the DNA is TGTGCCAGTAGTTTAAGACAGGGAAATGAGCAGTTCTTC. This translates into CASSLRQGNEQFF.

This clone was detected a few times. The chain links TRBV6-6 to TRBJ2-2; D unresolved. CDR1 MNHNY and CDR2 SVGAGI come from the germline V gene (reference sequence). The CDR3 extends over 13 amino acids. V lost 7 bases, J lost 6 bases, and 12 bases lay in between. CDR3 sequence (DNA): TGTGCCAGCACTTCTATAGCACCCGGGGAGCTGTTTTTT. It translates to CASTSIAPGELFF.